The sequence of this TCR beta chain was determined in a study of CD8+ T cells in alopecia areata. As for the study in general: Those treated were given oral tofacitinib at 5 to 10 mg twice daily.

Germline V lookup: CDR1 SGHTA, CDR2 FQGTGA. This CDR3 is 15 amino acids long. V was pared by 5 bases and J by 1 base, with 2 bases of the junction left unmatched. TCR sequencing used cDNA made by reverse transcription of extracted RNA. Sequenced by immunoSEQ multiplex PCR; TCRdb stores in-frame clones only, minus some. The sample contains about 250,000 clones, under 80% of which appear only once. The chain combines TRBV7-3 with TRBJ2-2; 9 bases are shared with TRBD2. The TCR was taken from a human donor with alopecia areata. The specimen comprised CD4+ T cells sorted from blood, sampled at week 0. CDR3 nucleotides: TGTGCCAGCAGCCAACTAGCGGGGAACACCGGGGAGCTGTTTTTT. The encoded protein is CASSQLAGNTGELFF.